One sample yielded the 32 T cell receptor beta chains listed below, sequenced in a study of cytomegalovirus exposure and HLA in healthy donors. PCR employed 60 Vbeta and 13 Jbeta primers. TCRdb's copy holds only in-frame clones and misses some; the assay was immunoSEQ multiplex PCR. Among some 140,000 clones, 60% to 85% were seen once, and the ten largest hold roughly 1.5%. Sequencing was carried out using PBMCs. These receptors originate from a woman between 18 and 30 years old in good health and CMV-seronegative.

The genes are TRBV29-1 and TRBJ1-1; 8 bases agree with TRBD1. This CDR3 spans 13 amino acids. V shed 4 bases and J 4 bases; nucleotides not matched to a gene: 5. Germline V gives CDR1 SQVTM, CDR2 ANQGSEA. CDR3 bases: TGCAGCGTTGCGGACAGGGTGGGCACTGAAGCTTTCTTT. Encoded protein: CSVADRVGTEAFF.

The chain combines TRBV7-2 with TRBJ2-3; TRBD2 is a possible D gene (6 bases). V was cut by 5 bases and J by 0 bases, with 9 bases left in between. The CDR3 covers 14 residues. Germline assignment: CDR1 SGHTA and CDR2 FQGNSA. The DNA for the CDR3 is TGTGCCAGCAGCCAGGGACTCAGCACAGATACGCAGTATTTT. Its translation is CASSQGLSTDTQYF.

The rearrangement links TRBV6-5 to TRBJ2-2, with 9 bases fitting TRBD2. The CDR3 loop spans 15 amino acids. With V trimmed by 8 bases and J by 5 bases, 9 bases remained unmatched. The germline gives CDR1 MNHEY, CDR2 SVGAGI. DNA of the CDR3: TGTGCCAGCGGGGGACTAGCTATCAATACCGGGGAGCTGTTTTTT. Translated: CASGGLAINTGELFF.

About this clone: The sample holds other DNA sequences that translate to the same CDR3. The V gene is TRBV2, the J gene TRBJ1-4, with D tentatively TRBD1 (6 bases). CDR1 and CDR2 from the germline V gene are SNHLY and FYNNEI. This CDR3 is 15 amino acids long. The germline V and J ends were trimmed by 2 bases and 2 bases, with 9 bases remaining between them. The DNA of the CDR3 is TGTGCCAGCAGTGAACAGGGGCTCACTAATGAAAAACTGTTTTTT. It is translated as CASSEQGLTNEKLFF.

Only one count was recorded for this clone. The chain recombines TRBV4-1 with TRBJ2-1; D perhaps matches TRBD2 (5 bases). The V end was cut by 1 base, the J end by 8 bases, with 15 bases between. The length of the CDR3 is 15 residues. The germline V gene has CDR1 MGHRA and CDR2 YSYEKL. The CDR3 DNA follows: TGCGCCAGCAGCCAAGTGAGGGCTAGCTTCTATGAGCAGTTCTTC. It codes for CASSQVRASFYEQFF.

This chain uses TRBV11-1 with TRBJ2-1; D is perhaps TRBD2 (6 bases). CDR3 length equals 15 residues. The germline V gene encodes CDR1 SGHAT and CDR2 FQDESV (reference sequence). Trimming took off 4 bases at V and 3 bases at J, with 13 bases between the two ends. CDR3 amino acids: CASSSGTSGYNEQFF. The CDR3, as DNA: TGTGCCAGCAGCTCAGGGACTTCGGGCTACAATGAGCAGTTCTTC.

The rearrangement joins TRBV5-8 to TRBJ2-1, with TRBD2 identical over 7 bases. CDR3 length: 16 residues. CDR1 is SGHTS and CDR2 is YDEGEE in the germline V gene. V lost 5 bases, J lost 0 bases, and 8 bases stayed unmatched. The CDR3 sequence is CASRPSGTSSYNEQFF. The CDR3 DNA is TGTGCCAGCAGACCTAGCGGAACTAGCTCCTACAATGAGCAGTTCTTC.

CDR3 DNA: TGCGCCAGCAGCCTTTCAAGGGTAGCGGAGGAGCAGTTCTTC. The encoded protein is CASSLSRVAEEQFF. The chain couples TRBV4-1 to TRBJ2-1; TRBD2 is a possible D gene (6 bases). CDR1 and CDR2 from the germline V gene are MGHRA and YSYEKL. The CDR3 has 14 residues. V was pared by 4 bases and J by 10 bases, with 17 bases between.

This sequence joins TRBV7-2 and TRBJ2-1; D perhaps matches TRBD2 (6 bases). V was trimmed by 5 bases and J by 8 bases, leaving 19 bases between them. The CDR3 is 15 amino acids. Germline CDR1 reads SGHTA; CDR2 reads FQGNSA. The DNA of the CDR3 is TGTGCCAGCAGCCAAGCCCGGGACTTTGAGCATGAGCAGTTCTTC. It translates to CASSQARDFEHEQFF.

The chain has TRBV16 and TRBJ2-1, with 9 bases matching TRBD2. Germline values: CDR1 KGHSY, CDR2 FQNENV. V lost 0 bases to trimming and J lost 5 bases; unmatched junction nucleotides: 8. CDR3 length equals 17 residues. CDR3 region: CASSQSTASGDNNEQFF. The CDR3 DNA reads TGTGCCAGCAGCCAATCGACGGCTAGCGGGGATAACAATGAGCAGTTCTTC.

The rearrangement links TRBV18 to TRBJ2-6; 8 positions match TRBD1. CDR1 KGHSH and CDR2 LQKENI come from the germline V gene. V lost 5 bases to trimming and J lost 0 bases; unmatched junction nucleotides: 9. This CDR3 spans 18 amino acids. CDR3 sequence reads: CASSVSPGQVSGANVLTF. The CDR3 DNA follows: TGTGCCAGCTCAGTCTCCCCGGGACAGGTCTCTGGGGCCAACGTCCTGACTTTC.

This chain joins TRBV27 and TRBJ2-7; D gene unclear. In germline, CDR1 is MNHEY, CDR2 SMNVEV (reference sequence). V was trimmed by 2 bases and J by 2 bases, leaving 13 bases between them. The CDR3 totals 15 residues. Here the CDR3 DNA reads TGTGCCAGCAGTTTAGGGCCCCCGTGGACCTACGAGCAGTACTTC. Protein sequence: CASSLGPPWTYEQYF.

The CDR3 here is CASSLSWENYEQYF. The CDR3 nucleotides read TGTGCCAGCAGTTTATCGTGGGAGAACTACGAGCAGTACTTC. V usage is TRBV27 and J usage is TRBJ2-7, with D possibly being TRBD2 (5 bases). V was cut by 0 bases and J by 3 bases, with 9 bases left in between. The V gene's germline CDR1 is MNHEY and CDR2 SMNVEV (reference sequence). This CDR3 comprises 14 residues.

This chain connects TRBV19 to TRBJ2-2; D may be TRBD2 (5 bases). This CDR3 region has 17 residues. The V gene's germline CDR1 is LNHDA and CDR2 SQIVND (reference sequence). Deletions cut 5 bases from V and 1 base from J, with 17 bases between. CDR3 nucleotides: TGTGCCAGTAGTCCGCGCAGAGGGCGACTGAACACCGGGGAGCTGTTTTTT. Translation: CASSPRRGRLNTGELFF.

The V gene is TRBV6-5, the J gene TRBJ1-2, with D tentatively TRBD1 (5 bases). V lost 6 bases to trimming and J lost 2 bases, with 16 bases between them. The CDR3 covers 15 residues. From germline, CDR1 is MNHEY and CDR2 SVGAGI. CDR3 in amino acids: CASRPPGLGNYGYTF. The CDR3 DNA reads as TGTGCCAGCAGACCACCGGGACTCGGAAACTATGGCTACACCTTC.

The genes are TRBV30 and TRBJ2-5; no clear D gene. The CDR3 has 11 amino acids. Trimming removed 3 bases from V and 1 base from J, with 3 bases in between. In germline, CDR1 is GTSNPN, CDR2 SVGIG (reference sequence). The CDR3 here is CAWSRQETQYF. In nucleotides, the CDR3 is TGTGCCTGGAGCCGCCAAGAGACCCAGTACTTC.

The V and J genes are TRBV4-1 and TRBJ2-7; D remains ambiguous. The V end lost 0 bases, the J end lost 3 bases, and 15 bases lay between the germline ends. This CDR3 region has 16 residues. The germline V gene has CDR1 MGHRA and CDR2 YSYEKL. The CDR3 DNA sequence: TGCGCCAGCAGCCAAGATCTCAGCCAACTACTCTACGAGCAGTACTTC. The encoded protein is CASSQDLSQLLYEQYF.

The V gene is TRBV15, the J gene TRBJ2-7; 10 bases line up with TRBD2. The CDR3 has 15 amino acids. Germline CDR1 LNHNV, CDR2 YYDKDF (reference sequence). Trimming at V came to 0 bases and at J to 5 bases, leaving 4 bases not matched to a gene. This CDR3 reads CATSREAGGADEQYF. The CDR3 nucleotides read TGTGCCACCAGCAGAGAAGCGGGAGGGGCCGACGAGCAGTACTTC.

The genes are TRBV27 and TRBJ1-1; TRBD1 matches 9 bases. The CDR3 contains 20 residues. The ends lost 4 bases at V and 0 bases at J; junction bases unmatched: 18. CDR1 MNHEY and CDR2 SMNVEV come from the germline V gene (reference sequence). The CDR3, as DNA: TGTGCCAGCAGTTCCAGTCCCGGGACAGGGATTGGGGGCATGAACACTGAAGCTTTCTTT. Its protein product is CASSSSPGTGIGGMNTEAFF.

CDR3 sequence: CASRTLAGYNEQFF. In DNA, the CDR3 is TGTGCCAGTAGGACGCTAGCGGGGTACAATGAGCAGTTCTTC. The rearrangement links TRBV19 to TRBJ2-1; 9 bases are a match to TRBD2. The germline V gene has CDR1 LNHDA and CDR2 SQIVND (reference sequence). The CDR3 sequence is 14 residues long. J was trimmed by 4 bases and V by 6 bases; bases with no gene match: 4.

The chain uses TRBV7-9 and TRBJ2-2; TRBD2 might be the D (6 bases). From germline, CDR1 is SEHNR and CDR2 FQNEAQ (reference sequence). This CDR3 spans 14 amino acids. Trimming stripped 6 bases from V and 6 bases from J, with 14 bases between. The CDR3 protein is CASRPTGAPGELFF. The CDR3 DNA follows: TGTGCCAGCAGGCCCACGGGAGCCCCCGGGGAGCTGTTTTTT.

The chain is built from TRBV6-5 and TRBJ2-1, with 10 nucleotides matching TRBD1. The CDR3 has 14 residues. V gave up 6 bases and J gave up 5 bases; unmatched junction bases: 4. Germline CDR1 MNHEY, CDR2 SVGAGI. CDR3 amino acids: CASRRDRGNNEQFF. The CDR3 nucleotides read TGTGCCAGCAGGAGGGACAGGGGTAACAATGAGCAGTTCTTC.

In its sample, this clone was seen once. The chain joins TRBV5-1 to TRBJ2-1; possibly TRBD1 for D (5 bases). CDR1 SGHRS and CDR2 YFSETQ come from the germline V gene. The CDR3 runs to 15 residues. V was clipped by 4 bases and J by 0 bases, with 11 bases between them. The CDR3 spells CASSIDQGSYNEQFF. Written as DNA, the CDR3 is TGCGCCAGCAGCATAGACCAGGGCTCCTACAATGAGCAGTTCTTC.

This clone came up once. This chain joins TRBV5-1 and TRBJ1-2; the D is unclear. CDR1 and CDR2 from the germline V gene are SGHRS and YFSETQ. Trimming cost V 1 base and J 3 bases, with 7 bases left between them. The CDR3 length is 13 residues. In DNA, the CDR3 is TGCGCCAGCAGCTTGATTACAGACTATGGCTACACCTTC. It yields the protein CASSLITDYGYTF. The variable domain in full, with the rest retrieved from reference TRBV5-1 and TRBJ1-2, is KAGVTQTPRYLIKTRGQQVTLSCSPISGHRSVSWYQQTPGQGLQFLFEYFSETQRNKGNFPGRFSGRQFSNSRSEMNVSTLELGDSALYLCASSLITDYGYTFGSGTRLTVV.

The chain is built from TRBV7-8 and TRBJ1-2; no firm D call. The CDR3 runs 14 residues. Trimming pared 1 base from V and 2 bases from J, leaving 8 bases between. Per germline, CDR1 SGHVS and CDR2 FQNEAQ. CDR3 nucleotides: TGTGCCAGCAGCTTAGGCGGGCCAAACTATGGCTACACCTTC. This sequence encodes CASSLGGPNYGYTF.

The chain uses TRBV11-2 and TRBJ2-1, with 7 bases lining up with TRBD2. After removal of 1 base from V and 13 bases from J, the junction contained 10 bases not matched to a gene. This CDR3 region has 14 residues. The germline V gene has CDR1 SGHAT and CDR2 FQNNGV. The CDR3 spells CASSLAGWGGNQFF. CDR3 nucleotide sequence: TGTGCCAGCAGCTTAGCAGGGTGGGGGGGGAACCAGTTCTTC. The whole variable domain, filled in from reference TRBV11-2 and TRBJ2-1, reads EAGVAQSPRYKIIEKRQSVAFWCNPISGHATLYWYQQILGQGPKLLIQFQNNGVVDDSQLPKDRFSAERLKGVDSTLKIQPAKLEDSAVYLCASSLAGWGGNQFFGPGTRLTVL.

The V gene is TRBV15, the J gene TRBJ1-1; 9 bases align to TRBD1. CDR1 LNHNV and CDR2 YYDKDF come from the germline V gene (reference sequence). The CDR3 contains 14 residues. J was trimmed by 5 bases and V by 4 bases; bases with no gene match: 5. The CDR3 DNA reads as TGTGCCACCAGCACGCGGACAGGGGAGACTGAAGCTTTCTTT. Encoded protein: CATSTRTGETEAFF.

This chain uses TRBV30 with TRBJ2-1, with 8 nucleotides matching TRBD1. V was clipped by 0 bases and J by 3 bases; unmatched bases: 1. The CDR3 length is 14 residues. CDR1 is GTSNPN, CDR2 SVGIG, per germline (reference sequence). The DNA for the CDR3 is TGTGCCTGGAGTGTGGACAGGGTCTACAATGAGCAGTTCTTC. Translation: CAWSVDRVYNEQFF. Full variable domain (missing parts from reference TRBV30 and TRBJ2-1): SQTIHQWPATLVQPVGSPLSLECTVEGTSNPNLYWYRQAAGRGLQLLFYSVGIGQISSEVPQNLSASRPQDRQFILSSKKLLLSDSGFYLCAWSVDRVYNEQFFGPGTRLTVL.

V gene TRBV19 combines with J gene TRBJ2-2, with 11 bases that match TRBD2. This CDR3 is built from 14 residues. The junction had 0 bases not matched to a gene; V was cut back by 4 bases and J by 5 bases. Germline CDR1 LNHDA, CDR2 SQIVND (reference sequence). CDR3 in amino acids: CASSTSGRTGELFF. The CDR3 DNA reads as TGTGCCAGTAGTACTAGCGGGAGGACCGGGGAGCTGTTTTTT.

This sequence joins TRBV6-1 and TRBJ1-5; D is perhaps TRBD1 (6 bases). The CDR3 covers 14 residues. V shed 6 bases and J shed 2 bases, with 11 bases lying between them. Germline CDR1 reads MNHNS; CDR2 reads SASEGT. The DNA for the CDR3 is TGTGCCAGCAGCGGACAGACCGGCAATCAGCCCCAGCATTTT. It translates to CASSGQTGNQPQHF.

V and J are TRBV18 and TRBJ2-1, with 10 bases aligning to TRBD2. Looked up from germline, CDR1 is KGHSH and CDR2 is LQKENI. Trimming at V came to 8 bases and at J to 8 bases, leaving 9 bases not matched to a gene. The CDR3 contains 14 residues. Here the CDR3 reads CASTPGLALDEQFF. The DNA for the CDR3 is TGTGCCAGCACCCCGGGACTAGCGCTTGATGAGCAGTTCTTC.

The genes are TRBV6-1 and TRBJ2-3; 9 bases match TRBD1. Germline V gene data show CDR1 as MNHNS and CDR2 as SASEGT. J lost 2 bases, V lost 3 bases, and 3 bases had no gene match. CDR3 size: 15 residues. Here the CDR3 reads CASSDGTGHTDTQYF. The CDR3, as DNA: TGTGCCAGCAGTGACGGGACAGGGCACACAGATACGCAGTATTTT.